The 17 T cell receptor beta chains given below trace back to one sample, sequenced in a study of blood T cell repertoires in COVID-19. TCRdb keeps only in-frame clones here, not all; method: immunoSEQ multiplex PCR. Of fewer than 150,000 clones in the sample, about 87% were seen once. The sample taken for sequencing was peripheral blood. The receptor source for this set is a woman aged 45-65 years with acute or convalescent COVID-19.

This chain connects TRBV20-1 to TRBJ2-1; D might be TRBD2 (6 bases). The germline gives CDR1 DFQATT, CDR2 SNEGSKA (reference sequence). This CDR3 contains 10 residues. Deletions cut 2 bases from V and 15 bases from J, with 11 bases between. CDR3 sequence: CSARLEGGFF. The CDR3 coding sequence is TGCAGTGCTAGATTGGAGGGAGGGTTCTTC.

This rearrangement joins TRBV5-4 to TRBJ1-1; D call uncertain. The V gene's germline CDR1 is SGHNT and CDR2 YYREEE (reference sequence). This CDR3 contains 13 residues. With 4 bases removed from V and 1 base from J, the gap between germline ends came to 8 bases. The CDR3 loop reads CASSPDKNTEAFF. The CDR3 bases are TGTGCCAGCAGCCCTGACAAGAACACTGAAGCTTTCTTT.

The chain combines TRBV18 with TRBJ1-2; D is unclear. V was pared by 5 bases and J by 13 bases, with 17 bases between. The germline CDR1 and CDR2 sequences are KGHSH and LQKENI. This CDR3 has 12 amino acids. The CDR3 sequence: CASSSEVRVSTF. DNA of the CDR3: TGTGCCAGCTCATCGGAGGTTAGGGTTTCCACCTTC.

The rearrangement joins TRBV19 to TRBJ1-5, with 8 nucleotides matching TRBD1. J lost 2 bases, V lost 6 bases, and 9 bases had no gene match. CDR3 length equals 16 residues. Germline values: CDR1 LNHDA, CDR2 SQIVND (reference sequence). The DNA for the CDR3 is TGTGCCAGTAGGAGATCGGACAGGGAAGGCAATCAGCCCCAGCATTTT. Its translation: CASRRSDREGNQPQHF.

This sequence joins TRBV28 and TRBJ1-2; D perhaps matches TRBD1 (6 bases). The CDR3 runs 12 residues. V lost 8 bases and J 1 base, leaving 8 bases between the germline ends. Germline V gene data show CDR1 as MDHEN and CDR2 as SYDVKM. CDR3 bases: TGTGCCAGCCGGGACAATAACTATGGCTACACCTTC. It is translated as CASRDNNYGYTF.

The chain is built from TRBV7-8 and TRBJ1-2; 7 nucleotides align to TRBD1. Germline assignment: CDR1 SGHVS and CDR2 FQNEAQ. The CDR3 spans 17 residues. The ends lost 5 bases at V and 0 bases at J; junction bases unmatched: 12. The CDR3, as DNA: TGTGCCAGCAGCCCAGGACAGGCCCGGATAACTAACTATGGCTACACCTTC. Translation: CASSPGQARITNYGYTF.

The chain combines TRBV19 with TRBJ2-2; no reliable D call. CDR1 and CDR2 (germline): LNHDA, SQIVND (reference sequence). The CDR3 totals 14 residues. The V gene lost 0 bases and the J gene lost 1 base, with 3 bases spanning the gap. The CDR3 here is CASSIERNTGELFF. As DNA, the CDR3 is TGTGCCAGTAGTATAGAGAGGAACACCGGGGAGCTGTTTTTT.

The chain carries TRBV27 and TRBJ1-5, with a weak D call TRBD1 (6 bases). The CDR3 spans 13 residues. V shed 5 bases and J shed 7 bases, with 12 bases lying between them. Germline lookup yields CDR1 MNHEY and CDR2 SMNVEV (reference sequence). CDR3 amino acids: CASSEQGGQPQHF. DNA of the CDR3: TGTGCCAGCAGTGAACAGGGCGGCCAGCCCCAGCATTTT.

The chain is built from TRBV30 and TRBJ2-2; 7 nucleotides match TRBD2. Germline V lookup: CDR1 GTSNPN, CDR2 SVGIG (reference sequence). This CDR3 comprises 15 residues. After removal of 2 bases from V and 0 bases from J, the junction contained 3 bases not matched to a gene. The CDR3 sequence is CAWSRSGANTGELFF. In DNA form, the CDR3 reads TGTGCCTGGAGTAGGAGCGGGGCGAACACCGGGGAGCTGTTTTTT.

The genes are TRBV19 and TRBJ1-5, with 8 bases identical to TRBD1. The CDR3 has 17 amino acids. Germline CDR1 is LNHDA and CDR2 is SQIVND (reference sequence). J was trimmed by 1 base and V by 4 bases; bases with no gene match: 9. In nucleotides, the CDR3 is TGTGCCAGTAGTAGCTCCAGGGGGCTGAGAAGCAATCAGCCCCAGCATTTT. It specifies CASSSSRGLRSNQPQHF.

This clone was seen more than once but under ten times. The V gene is TRBV29-1, the J gene TRBJ2-7; possibly TRBD1 for D (5 bases). The CDR3 has 12 amino acids. Germline values: CDR1 SQVTM, CDR2 ANQGSEA. Trimming stripped 4 bases from V and 2 bases from J, with 9 bases between. CDR3 DNA sequence: TGCAGCGTTGGGACACATCCCTACGAGCAGTACTTC. Residues: CSVGTHPYEQYF.

This clone was observed once. The chain links TRBV5-6 to TRBJ1-3; D is uncertain. V lost 6 bases and J 0 bases, leaving 13 bases between the germline ends. Germline V gene sequence: CDR1 SGHDT, CDR2 YYEEEE. This CDR3 comprises 15 residues. The CDR3 is CASNPQVISGNTIYF. Here the CDR3 DNA reads TGTGCCAGCAATCCCCAGGTAATCTCTGGAAACACCATATATTTT.

The V and J genes are TRBV29-1 and TRBJ2-1, with a weak D call TRBD1 (5 bases). The germline V gene has CDR1 SQVTM and CDR2 ANQGSEA. The CDR3 is 12 amino acids. V dropped 1 base and J dropped 7 bases, with 8 bases sitting between them. The CDR3 sequence is CSVEGAGNEQFF. The CDR3 DNA reads as TGCAGCGTTGAAGGTGCAGGGAATGAGCAGTTCTTC.

CDR3 region: CASGPNRGPNYGYTF. The CDR3, as DNA: TGTGCCAGCGGACCAAACAGGGGGCCCAACTATGGCTACACCTTC. This rearrangement joins TRBV7-6 to TRBJ1-2, with 9 bases that match TRBD1. The V and J ends lost 8 bases and 2 bases, in that order; junction bases with no gene match: 9. The CDR3 totals 15 residues. CDR1 is SGHVS, CDR2 FNYEAQ, per germline. Based on the CDR3 plus reference TRBV7-6 and TRBJ1-2, the full variable domain is GAGVSQSPRYKVTKRGQDVALRCDPISGHVSLYWYRQALGQGPEFLTYFNYEAQQDKSGLPNDRFSAERPEGSISTLTIQRTEQRDSAMYRCASGPNRGPNYGYTFGSGTRLTVV.

The J gene is TRBJ1-6, the V gene TRBV6-5, with D maybe TRBD1 (6 bases). The germline V gene has CDR1 MNHEY and CDR2 SVGAGI. The CDR3 sequence is 16 residues long. Trimming shortened V by 2 bases and J by 9 bases, and 17 bases separated the two germline ends. This chain's CDR3 is CASSYESGHLGSPLHF. The CDR3 DNA reads as TGTGCCAGCAGTTACGAATCGGGACACTTGGGTTCACCCCTCCACTTT.

The chain has TRBV4-2 and TRBJ1-6, with 7 bases lining up with TRBD1. The CDR3 has 15 residues. CDR1 LGHNA and CDR2 YNFKEQ come from the germline V gene. V was clipped by 0 bases and J by 9 bases; unmatched bases: 5. CDR3 nucleotides: TGTGCCAGCAGCCAAGAGAGGGCAGGGGGTTCACCCCTCCACTTT. The encoded protein is CASSQERAGGSPLHF.

V is TRBV10-2 and J is TRBJ2-5, with D possibly being TRBD1 (5 bases). V was shortened by 5 bases and J by 2 bases, with 12 bases between the two germline ends. CDR1 is WSHSY, CDR2 SAAADI, per germline. The CDR3 extends over 14 amino acids. The CDR3 sequence: CASSRNRQQETQYF. DNA of the CDR3: TGCGCCAGCAGTCGGAATCGACAGCAAGAGACCCAGTACTTC.